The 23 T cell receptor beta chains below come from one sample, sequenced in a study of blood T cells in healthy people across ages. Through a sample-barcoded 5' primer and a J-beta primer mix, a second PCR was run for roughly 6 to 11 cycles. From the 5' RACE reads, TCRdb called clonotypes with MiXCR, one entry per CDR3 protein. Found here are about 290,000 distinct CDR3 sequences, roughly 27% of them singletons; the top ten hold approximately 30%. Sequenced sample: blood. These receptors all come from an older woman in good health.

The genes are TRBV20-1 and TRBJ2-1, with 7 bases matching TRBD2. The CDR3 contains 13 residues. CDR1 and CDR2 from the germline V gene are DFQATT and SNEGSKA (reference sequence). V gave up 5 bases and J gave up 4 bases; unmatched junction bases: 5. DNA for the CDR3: TGCAGTGCTGGGGCTAGCGGATACAATGAGCAGTTCTTC. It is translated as CSAGASGYNEQFF.

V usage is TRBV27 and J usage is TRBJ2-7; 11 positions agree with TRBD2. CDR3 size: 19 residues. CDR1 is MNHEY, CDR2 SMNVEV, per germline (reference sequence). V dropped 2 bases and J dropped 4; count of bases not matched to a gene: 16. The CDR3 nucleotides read TGTGCCAGCAGTTTAAACGGGACTAGCGGCCCCCGAGGTCGTTACGAGCAGTACTTC. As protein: CASSLNGTSGPRGRYEQYF.

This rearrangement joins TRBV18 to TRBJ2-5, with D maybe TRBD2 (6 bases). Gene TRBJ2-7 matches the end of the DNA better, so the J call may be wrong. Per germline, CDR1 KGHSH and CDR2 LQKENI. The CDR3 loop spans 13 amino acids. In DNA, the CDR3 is TGTGCCAGCTCAGCGGGACGGGACTACGAGCAGTACTTC. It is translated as CASSAGRDYEQYF.

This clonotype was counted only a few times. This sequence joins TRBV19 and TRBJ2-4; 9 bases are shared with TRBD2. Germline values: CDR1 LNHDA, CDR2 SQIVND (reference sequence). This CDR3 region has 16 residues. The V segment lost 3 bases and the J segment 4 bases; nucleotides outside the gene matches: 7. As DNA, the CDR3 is TGTGCCAGTAGTATCAAGGCGGGAGGGTTTAAAAACATTCAGTACTTC. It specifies CASSIKAGGFKNIQYF.

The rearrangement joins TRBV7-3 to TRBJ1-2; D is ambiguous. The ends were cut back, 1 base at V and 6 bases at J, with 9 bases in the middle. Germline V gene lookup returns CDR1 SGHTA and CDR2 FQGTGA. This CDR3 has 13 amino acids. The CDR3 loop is CASSLIPVDGYTF. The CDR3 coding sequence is TGTGCCAGCAGCTTAATTCCCGTCGATGGCTACACCTTC.

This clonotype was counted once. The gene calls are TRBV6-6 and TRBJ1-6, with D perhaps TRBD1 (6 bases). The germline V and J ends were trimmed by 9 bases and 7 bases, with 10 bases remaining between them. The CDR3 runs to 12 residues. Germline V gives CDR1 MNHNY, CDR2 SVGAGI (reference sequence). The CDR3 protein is CASRGYNSPLHF. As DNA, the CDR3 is TGTGCCAGTAGGGGGTACAATTCACCCCTCCACTTT.

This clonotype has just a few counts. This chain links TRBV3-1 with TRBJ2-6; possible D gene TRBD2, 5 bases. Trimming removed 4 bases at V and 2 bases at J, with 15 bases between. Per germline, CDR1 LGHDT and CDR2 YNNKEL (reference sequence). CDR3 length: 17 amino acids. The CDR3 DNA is TGTGCCAGCAGCCCCACAAAGCCGGGGACTGGGGCCAACGTCCTGACTTTC. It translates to CASSPTKPGTGANVLTF.

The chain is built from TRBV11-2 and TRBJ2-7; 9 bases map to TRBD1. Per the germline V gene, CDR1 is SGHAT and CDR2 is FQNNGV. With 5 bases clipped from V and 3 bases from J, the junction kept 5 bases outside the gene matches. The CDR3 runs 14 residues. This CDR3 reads CASSVGQGNYEQYF. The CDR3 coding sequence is TGTGCCAGCAGCGTGGGACAGGGTAACTACGAGCAGTACTTC.

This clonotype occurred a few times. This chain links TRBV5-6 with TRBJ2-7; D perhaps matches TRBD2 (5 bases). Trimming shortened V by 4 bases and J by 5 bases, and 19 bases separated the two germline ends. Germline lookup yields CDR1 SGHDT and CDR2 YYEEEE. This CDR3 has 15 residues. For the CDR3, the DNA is TGTGCCAGCAGCCGGCGTGATGACTACTCTAACGAGCAGTACTTC. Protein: CASSRRDDYSNEQYF.

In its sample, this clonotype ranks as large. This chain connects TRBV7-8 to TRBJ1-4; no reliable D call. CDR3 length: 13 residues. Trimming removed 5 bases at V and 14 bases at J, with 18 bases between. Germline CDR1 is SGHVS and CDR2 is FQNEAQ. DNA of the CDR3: TGTGCCAGCAGCACCGAGATGGCCCCCCCTCTGTTTTTT. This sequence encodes CASSTEMAPPLFF.

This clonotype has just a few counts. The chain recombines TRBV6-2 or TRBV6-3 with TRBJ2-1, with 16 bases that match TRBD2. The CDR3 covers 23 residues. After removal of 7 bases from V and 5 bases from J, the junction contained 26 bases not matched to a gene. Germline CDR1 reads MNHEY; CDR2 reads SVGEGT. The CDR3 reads CASTNPGLAGGGWPYTDNNEQFF. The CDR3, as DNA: TGTGCCAGCACCAACCCGGGACTAGCGGGAGGGGGATGGCCCTACACCGATAACAATGAGCAGTTCTTC.

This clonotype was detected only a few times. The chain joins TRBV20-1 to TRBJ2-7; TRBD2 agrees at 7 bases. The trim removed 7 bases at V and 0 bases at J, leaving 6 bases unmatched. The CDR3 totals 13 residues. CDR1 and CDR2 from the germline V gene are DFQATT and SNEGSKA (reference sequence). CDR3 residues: CSVLGGSSYEQYF. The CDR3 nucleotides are TGCAGTGTCCTGGGCGGGAGCTCCTACGAGCAGTACTTC.

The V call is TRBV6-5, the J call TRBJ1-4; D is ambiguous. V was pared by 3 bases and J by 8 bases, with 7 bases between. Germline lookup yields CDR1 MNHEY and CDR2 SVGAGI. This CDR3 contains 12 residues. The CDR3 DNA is TGTGCCAGCAGTTATAACCGGGAAAAACTGTTTTTT. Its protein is CASSYNREKLFF.

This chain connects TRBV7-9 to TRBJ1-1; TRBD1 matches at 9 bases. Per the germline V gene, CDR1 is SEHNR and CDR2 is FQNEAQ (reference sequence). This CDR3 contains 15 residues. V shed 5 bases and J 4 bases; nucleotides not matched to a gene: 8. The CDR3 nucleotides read TGTGCCAGCAGCCCAGGGACAGGGACCCTCACTGAAGCTTTCTTT. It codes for CASSPGTGTLTEAFF.

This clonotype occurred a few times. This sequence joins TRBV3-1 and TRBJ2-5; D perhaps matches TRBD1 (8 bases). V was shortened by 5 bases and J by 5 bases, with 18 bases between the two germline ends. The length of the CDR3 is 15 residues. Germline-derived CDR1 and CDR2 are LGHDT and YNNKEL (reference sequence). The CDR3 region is CASSSRTGTIETQYF. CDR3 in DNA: TGTGCCAGCAGCTCGCGGACAGGGACTATTGAGACCCAGTACTTC.

The chain's CDR3 is CASSLVASSYNEQFF. The CDR3 DNA sequence: TGTGCCAGCAGCTTAGTAGCTAGCTCCTACAATGAGCAGTTCTTC. This chain links TRBV7-9 with TRBJ2-1; D not resolved. The CDR3 sequence is 15 residues long. Per the germline V gene, CDR1 is SEHNR and CDR2 is FQNEAQ (reference sequence). V shed 1 base and J shed 0 bases, with 7 bases lying between them.

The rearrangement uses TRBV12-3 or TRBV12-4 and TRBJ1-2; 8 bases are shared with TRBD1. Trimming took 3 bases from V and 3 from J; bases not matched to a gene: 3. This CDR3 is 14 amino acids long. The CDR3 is CASSFGQGDYGYTF. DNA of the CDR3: TGTGCCAGCAGTTTCGGACAGGGCGACTATGGCTACACCTTC.

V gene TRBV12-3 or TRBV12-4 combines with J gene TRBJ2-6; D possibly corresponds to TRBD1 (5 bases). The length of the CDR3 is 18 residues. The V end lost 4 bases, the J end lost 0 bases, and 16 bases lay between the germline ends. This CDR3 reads CASSSATALYSGANVLTF. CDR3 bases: TGTGCCAGCAGTTCCGCGACAGCTCTTTACTCTGGGGCCAACGTCCTGACTTTC.

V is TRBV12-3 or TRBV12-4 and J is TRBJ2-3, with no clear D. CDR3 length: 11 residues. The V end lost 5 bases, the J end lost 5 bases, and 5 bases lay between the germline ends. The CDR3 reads CASSPRDTQYF. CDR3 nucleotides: TGTGCCAGCAGTCCACGAGATACGCAGTATTTT.

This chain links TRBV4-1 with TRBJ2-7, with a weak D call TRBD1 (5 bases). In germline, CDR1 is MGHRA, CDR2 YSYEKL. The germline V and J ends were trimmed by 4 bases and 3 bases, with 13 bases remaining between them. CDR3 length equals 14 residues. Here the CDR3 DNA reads TGCGCCAGCAGCCTACTGACAGAGGACTACGAGCAGTACTTC. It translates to CASSLLTEDYEQYF.

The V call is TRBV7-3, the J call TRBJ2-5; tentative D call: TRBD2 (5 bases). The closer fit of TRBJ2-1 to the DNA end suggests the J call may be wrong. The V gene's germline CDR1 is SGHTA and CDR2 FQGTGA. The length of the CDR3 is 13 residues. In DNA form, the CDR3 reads TGTGCCAGCAGCCCTAACTCCCGGGGTGAGCAGTTCTTC. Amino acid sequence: CASSPNSRGEQFF.

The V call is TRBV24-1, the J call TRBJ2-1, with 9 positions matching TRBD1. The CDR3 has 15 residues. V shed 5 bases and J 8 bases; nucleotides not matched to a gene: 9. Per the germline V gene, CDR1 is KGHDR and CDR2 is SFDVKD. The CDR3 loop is CATSGGQGRRDEQFF. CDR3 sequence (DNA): TGTGCCACCAGTGGGGGACAGGGTAGGAGGGATGAGCAGTTCTTC.

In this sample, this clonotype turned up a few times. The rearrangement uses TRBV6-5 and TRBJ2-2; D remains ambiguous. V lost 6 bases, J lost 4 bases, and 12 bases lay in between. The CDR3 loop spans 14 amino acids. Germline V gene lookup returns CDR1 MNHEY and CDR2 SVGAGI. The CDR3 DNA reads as TGTGCCAGCAGACAACCGGGCTCCACCGGGGAGCTGTTTTTT. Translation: CASRQPGSTGELFF.